The 16 T cell receptor beta chains below were found in one sample sequenced in a study of blood T cell repertoires in COVID-19. Here immunoSEQ multiplex PCR was the method, and the copy in TCRdb shows in-frame clones only, minus some. The sample has approximately 84,000 clones, 70% to 80% seen once. Input material: peripheral blood. These receptors were obtained from a man in his fifties or sixties with active or convalescent COVID-19.

In its sample, this clone was seen many times. CDR3 DNA: TGTGCCAGCAGCGTGCTTAGGGCGGGCACCGGGGAGCTGTTTTTT. Translation gives CASSVLRAGTGELFF. This chain uses TRBV9 with TRBJ2-2; perhaps TRBD2 as D (5 bases). Germline CDR1 SGDLS, CDR2 YYNGEE. CDR3 length: 15 amino acids. Trimming shortened V by 2 bases and J by 4 bases, and 12 bases separated the two germline ends.

The chain has TRBV9 and TRBJ2-3, with 9 bases fitting TRBD2. The ends lost 4 bases at V and 2 bases at J; junction bases unmatched: 5. This CDR3 is 15 amino acids long. CDR1 and CDR2 from the germline V gene are SGDLS and YYNGEE. The CDR3 DNA reads as TGTGCCAGCAGCCTTAGCGGGGGAGTCACAGATACGCAGTATTTT. As protein: CASSLSGGVTDTQYF.

The rearrangement links TRBV7-2 to TRBJ1-2; perhaps TRBD1 as D (5 bases). The germline CDR1 and CDR2 sequences are SGHTA and FQGNSA. Trimming removed 2 bases from V and 8 bases from J, with 9 bases in between. The CDR3 is 12 amino acids. The CDR3 DNA follows: TGTGCCAGCAGCTTACAGGGAGGCGGCTACACCTTC. It translates to CASSLQGGGYTF.

The genes are TRBV29-1 and TRBJ2-1, with D uncertain. The germline gives CDR1 SQVTM, CDR2 ANQGSEA. Trimming pared 4 bases from V and 6 bases from J, leaving 13 bases between. This CDR3 has 13 residues. The CDR3 loop is CSVVEVTLNEQFF. The CDR3 bases are TGCAGCGTTGTCGAGGTCACTCTCAATGAGCAGTTCTTC.

The chain recombines TRBV18 with TRBJ2-7; D might be TRBD1 (5 bases). Germline V lookup: CDR1 KGHSH, CDR2 LQKENI. The CDR3 consists of 15 residues. Trimming shortened V by 2 bases and J by 1 base, and 12 bases separated the two germline ends. CDR3 nucleotide sequence: TGTGCCAGCTCACCATGGCAGGGTGCATCCTACGAGCAGTACTTC. Its translation is CASSPWQGASYEQYF.

J is TRBJ1-1 and V is TRBV19; no clear D. CDR1 and CDR2 (germline): LNHDA, SQIVND (reference sequence). The CDR3 contains 13 residues. V was shortened by 5 bases and J by 2 bases, with 9 bases between the two germline ends. CDR3 protein: CASSPLLNTEAFF. The DNA for the CDR3 is TGTGCCAGTAGTCCCCTCCTAAACACTGAAGCTTTCTTT.

This sequence joins TRBV3-1 (or the pseudogene TRBV3-2) and TRBJ1-1, with no clear D. V was shortened by 2 bases and J by 3 bases, with 4 bases between the two germline ends. Germline V lookup: CDR1 LGHDT, CDR2 YNNKEL (reference sequence). This CDR3 has 12 residues. The CDR3 is CASSQLDTEAFF. In DNA, the CDR3 is TGTGCCAGCAGCCAACTAGACACTGAAGCTTTCTTT.

The chain recombines TRBV7-2 with TRBJ2-1, with TRBD2 matching over 12 bases. Germline CDR1 SGHTA, CDR2 FQGNSA. This CDR3 has 13 amino acids. With V trimmed by 6 bases and J by 10 bases, 4 bases remained unmatched. The CDR3 region is CASRFGLAGEQFF. The CDR3 DNA reads as TGTGCCAGCAGGTTTGGACTAGCGGGGGAGCAGTTCTTC.

This chain joins TRBV6-2 or TRBV6-3 and TRBJ2-3; 7 positions match TRBD2. The CDR3 is 13 amino acids. The ends lost 4 bases at V and 3 bases at J; junction bases unmatched: 1. CDR1 and CDR2 (germline): MNHEY, SVGEGT. The CDR3 reads CASSSRETDTQYF. In DNA, the CDR3 is TGTGCCAGCAGTTCGCGGGAGACAGATACGCAGTATTTT.

This clone was seen just once. The chain couples TRBV25-1 to TRBJ1-6, with TRBD1 as a possible D gene (5 bases). Deletions cut 1 base from V and 9 bases from J, with 13 bases between. Germline V gene sequence: CDR1 MGHDK, CDR2 SYGVNS. CDR3 length: 15 residues. This CDR3 is CASSESFGQGSPLHF. The CDR3 bases are TGTGCCAGCAGTGAATCTTTCGGTCAGGGTTCACCCCTCCACTTT. Filled out from reference TRBV25-1 and TRBJ1-6, the complete variable domain reads EADIYQTPRYLVIGTGKKITLECSQTMGHDKMYWYQQDPGMELHLIHYSYGVNSTEKGDLSSESTVSRIRTEHFPLTLESARPSHTSQYLCASSESFGQGSPLHFGNGTRLTVT.

The chain uses TRBV18 and TRBJ1-4, with a weak D call TRBD1 (5 bases). V was clipped by 6 bases and J by 1 base, with 6 bases between them. The CDR3 runs to 13 residues. The V gene's germline CDR1 is KGHSH and CDR2 LQKENI. CDR3 bases: TGTGCCAGCTCGACAGTAACTAATGAAAAACTGTTTTTT. It is translated as CASSTVTNEKLFF.

The V call is TRBV4-2, the J call TRBJ2-1; 11 nucleotides match TRBD2. The germline V gene has CDR1 LGHNA and CDR2 YNFKEQ. The junction had 13 bases not matched to a gene; V was cut back by 4 bases and J by 8 bases. This CDR3 is 17 amino acids long. CDR3 nucleotide sequence: TGTGCCAGCAGCCCCTTCCCCTTAGCGGGGGGGTCATATGAGCAGTTCTTC. It translates to CASSPFPLAGGSYEQFF.

This clone was seen only a few times. This rearrangement joins TRBV7-9 to TRBJ1-6; 9 bases map to TRBD1. V was clipped by 5 bases and J by 7 bases; unmatched bases: 6. This CDR3 spans 15 amino acids. The germline V gene has CDR1 SEHNR and CDR2 FQNEAQ (reference sequence). The CDR3 DNA reads as TGTGCCAGCAGCCCCCCCGGGACAGGGAATTCACCCCTCCACTTT. It specifies CASSPPGTGNSPLHF. Full variable domain (missing parts from reference TRBV7-9 and TRBJ1-6): DTGVSQNPRHKITKRGQNVTFRCDPISEHNRLYWYRQTLGQGPEFLTYFQNEAQLEKSRLLSDRFSAERPKGSFSTLEIQRTEQGDSAMYLCASSPPGTGNSPLHFGNGTRLTVT.

The chain combines TRBV3-1 (or the pseudogene TRBV3-2) with TRBJ2-3, with TRBD2 identical over 7 bases. The ends lost 6 bases at V and 4 bases at J; junction bases unmatched: 7. Looked up from germline, CDR1 is LGHDT and CDR2 is YNNKEL (reference sequence). The CDR3 has 14 amino acids. The CDR3 here is CASRGGAAADTQYF. The CDR3 nucleotides read TGTGCCAGCAGGGGAGGGGCCGCGGCAGATACGCAGTATTTT.

In DNA form, the CDR3 reads TGTGCCAGCAGAAGGGACAGGCAGCAGTTCTTC. Translated, it gives CASRRDRQQFF. The chain links TRBV2 to TRBJ2-1; 8 bases agree with TRBD1. Unmatched junction bases numbered 3, after V lost 6 bases and J lost 11 bases. Germline V lookup: CDR1 SNHLY, CDR2 FYNNEI. The CDR3 consists of 11 residues.

The V call is TRBV6-5, the J call TRBJ1-2; the match to TRBD1 covers 9 bases. Germline V gene data show CDR1 as MNHEY and CDR2 as SVGAGI. This CDR3 comprises 15 residues. The V and J ends lost 8 bases and 4 bases, in that order; junction bases with no gene match: 11. The CDR3: CASYSRRTGAYGYTF. CDR3 DNA sequence: TGTGCCAGCTACAGCCGCCGGACAGGGGCCTATGGCTACACCTTC.